Listed here are 18 T cell receptor beta chains from one sample, sequenced in a study of shared clonotypes between healthy human individuals. TCRdb's table, derived via immunoSEQ multiplex PCR, lists solely in-frame clones and lacks some. The sample shows about 490,000 clones, roughly 78% of them seen only once. The sequenced sample consisted of PBMCs. The receptors here all came from a woman aged 40 to 55 in good health. Some clones in this sample may be carry-over from other donors' samples.

V is TRBV6-4 and J is TRBJ2-2; weak D call: TRBD2 (7 bases). This CDR3 has 15 residues. CDR1 and CDR2 (germline): MRHNA, SNTAGT. The V end lost 4 bases, the J end lost 4 bases, and 13 bases lay between the germline ends. The CDR3 sequence is CASSGGGLSTGELFF. As DNA, the CDR3 is TGTGCCAGCAGTGGAGGGGGACTAAGCACCGGGGAGCTGTTTTTT.

A few counts support this clone. This sequence joins TRBV30 and TRBJ2-2, with 9 bases matching TRBD2. CDR1 and CDR2 from the germline V gene are GTSNPN and SVGIG (reference sequence). The CDR3 totals 14 residues. Trimming removed 1 base from V and 8 bases from J; junction bases left unmatched: 5. The CDR3 bases are TGTGCCTGGAGTGCAGAGACTAGCGGTGGGGAGCTGTTTTTT. It translates to CAWSAETSGGELFF.

This clone was seen a few times. V is TRBV5-8 and J is TRBJ2-3; D is unresolved. The germline CDR1 and CDR2 sequences are SGHTS and YDEGEE. This CDR3 has 14 residues. Trimming removed 0 bases from V and 4 bases from J, with 9 bases in between. The CDR3 nucleotides are TGTGCCAGCAGCTTGGGGCTTTCTGCAGATACGCAGTATTTT. It translates to CASSLGLSADTQYF.

This clone came up a few times. The chain carries TRBV30 and TRBJ1-1, with D unresolved. The germline V gene has CDR1 GTSNPN and CDR2 SVGIG (reference sequence). CDR3 length: 12 amino acids. The ends were cut back, 3 bases at V and 1 base at J, with 6 bases in the middle. The CDR3 region is CAWRLSNTEAFF. CDR3 nucleotides: TGTGCCTGGAGGCTCTCGAACACTGAAGCTTTCTTT.

The rearrangement uses TRBV10-3 and TRBJ1-1, with D uncertain. Germline assignment: CDR1 ENHRY and CDR2 SYGVKD. V was clipped by 4 bases and J by 6 bases, with 12 bases between them. This CDR3 contains 13 residues. In DNA form, the CDR3 reads TGTGCCATCAGTGCTCAGCGGGAGTCTGAAGCTTTCTTT. This translates into CAISAQRESEAFF.

Details on this clone: The same CDR3 is also encoded by other DNA sequences in this sample. The J gene is TRBJ1-1, the V gene TRBV27; D is perhaps TRBD1 (6 bases). Trimming removed 1 base from V and 5 bases from J, with 8 bases in between. The CDR3 sequence is 13 residues long. Germline CDR1 and CDR2: MNHEY and SMNVEV (reference sequence). The CDR3 coding sequence is TGTGCCAGCAGTTTATATAGGGGGACTGAAGCTTTCTTT. It specifies CASSLYRGTEAFF.

V and J are TRBV7-4 and TRBJ1-4, with 9 bases fitting TRBD1. J lost 2 bases, V lost 5 bases, and 18 bases had no gene match. The germline CDR1 and CDR2 sequences are SGHVT and SQSDAQ. The CDR3 spans 20 residues. The CDR3, as DNA: TGTGCCAGCAGCAGAAGAGGGGACAGGGACTCAAAGGGGACTAATGAAAAACTGTTTTTT. Protein: CASSRRGDRDSKGTNEKLFF.

V and J are TRBV9 and TRBJ1-1; TRBD1 is a possible D gene (5 bases). The CDR3 has 15 residues. In germline, CDR1 is SGDLS, CDR2 YYNGEE. Trimming removed 3 bases from V and 1 base from J, with 13 bases in between. The chain's CDR3 is CASSATGRRNTEAFF. CDR3 nucleotides: TGTGCCAGCAGCGCCACAGGACGGAGGAACACTGAAGCTTTCTTT.

CDR3 loop: CASKWGGGRNTEAFF. The CDR3 nucleotides read TGTGCCAGCAAATGGGGAGGAGGGAGGAACACTGAAGCTTTCTTT. The chain links TRBV2 to TRBJ1-1, with D unclear. CDR1 is SNHLY and CDR2 is FYNNEI in the germline V gene. The CDR3 is made up of 15 amino acids. V was shortened by 7 bases and J by 1 base, with 16 bases between the two germline ends.

This clone has a single count. The rearrangement uses TRBV28 and TRBJ2-7; D is ambiguous. The CDR3 runs 12 residues. Germline V lookup: CDR1 MDHEN, CDR2 SYDVKM. The V end was cut by 2 bases, the J end by 3 bases, with 5 bases between. The CDR3 reads CASSLKFYEQYF. As DNA, the CDR3 is TGTGCCAGCAGTTTAAAGTTCTACGAGCAGTACTTC. Full variable domain (missing parts from reference TRBV28 and TRBJ2-7): DVKVTQSSRYLVKRTGEKVFLECVQDMDHENMFWYRQDPGLGLRLIYFSYDVKMKEKGDIPEGYSVSREKKERFSLILESASTNQTSMYLCASSLKFYEQYFGPGTRLTVT.

The rearrangement uses TRBV5-1 and TRBJ2-5, with TRBD1 matching over 9 bases. The CDR3 runs to 15 residues. Germline CDR1 and CDR2: SGHRS and YFSETQ. The V segment lost 4 bases and the J segment 4 bases; nucleotides outside the gene matches: 8. The CDR3 nucleotides are TGCGCCAGCAGCGAAACCACAGGGGGCGGAGAGACCCAGTACTTC. Its protein is CASSETTGGGETQYF.

This clone was seen a single time. V usage is TRBV25-1 and J usage is TRBJ2-5, with D possibly TRBD1 on 6 matching bases. In germline, CDR1 is MGHDK, CDR2 SYGVNS. This CDR3 contains 15 residues. The ends were cut back, 6 bases at V and 1 base at J, with 15 bases in the middle. The CDR3 is CASSDHTTGQETQYF. In nucleotides, the CDR3 is TGTGCCAGCAGCGACCATACGACAGGCCAAGAGACCCAGTACTTC.

This clone was seen a single time. This chain connects TRBV5-4 to TRBJ1-4; D is uncertain. Trimming removed 4 bases at V and 0 bases at J, with 10 bases between. The germline V gene encodes CDR1 SGHNT and CDR2 YYREEE (reference sequence). The CDR3 loop spans 15 amino acids. The CDR3 nucleotides are TGTGCCAGCAGCCCCCTGGTCGCAACTAATGAAAAACTGTTTTTT. Amino acid sequence: CASSPLVATNEKLFF.

The chain carries TRBV19 and TRBJ1-5, with D possibly TRBD1 on 6 matching bases. V was cut by 4 bases and J by 7 bases, with 11 bases left in between. The CDR3 has 13 residues. Germline CDR1 reads LNHDA; CDR2 reads SQIVND (reference sequence). DNA of the CDR3: TGTGCCAGTAGTACAGGGGTGGAACAGCCCCAGCATTTT. It specifies CASSTGVEQPQHF.

CDR3 loop: CAISEPGTGPYEQYF. As DNA, the CDR3 is TGTGCCATCAGTGAGCCCGGGACAGGGCCCTACGAGCAGTACTTC. This chain links TRBV10-3 with TRBJ2-7; 9 bases align to TRBD1. V gave up 2 bases and J gave up 2 bases; unmatched junction bases: 4. Germline assignment: CDR1 ENHRY and CDR2 SYGVKD. The CDR3 runs 15 residues.

J is TRBJ1-1 and V is TRBV28, with 7 positions matching TRBD1. This CDR3 is built from 13 residues. Trimming removed 4 bases from V and 11 bases from J; junction bases left unmatched: 10. Germline V gene data show CDR1 as MDHEN and CDR2 as SYDVKM. CDR3 sequence (DNA): TGTGCCAGCAGTTCCCCCGACAGGGTTTATGCTTTCTTT. It translates to CASSSPDRVYAFF.

The rearrangement joins TRBV10-3 to TRBJ1-1; D not resolved. Germline CDR1 and CDR2: ENHRY and SYGVKD. This CDR3 has 14 residues. The V and J ends lost 0 bases and 1 base respectively, with 6 bases between them. Here the CDR3 reads CAISESGRNTEAFF. The CDR3 DNA reads TGTGCCATCAGTGAGTCGGGAAGGAACACTGAAGCTTTCTTT.

The gene calls are TRBV29-1 and TRBJ2-4, with 9 bases lining up with TRBD1. The CDR3 covers 14 residues. The junction had 7 bases not matched to a gene; V was cut back by 4 bases and J by 6 bases. Looked up from germline, CDR1 is SQVTM and CDR2 is ANQGSEA. The CDR3 sequence is CSVGGQGLGNIQYF. Here the CDR3 DNA reads TGCAGCGTTGGGGGACAGGGTCTGGGAAACATTCAGTACTTC.